These T cell receptor beta chains were read from a single sample in a study of early T cells in non-severe SARS-CoV-2 infection. TCRdb called the 5' RACE reads again in MiXCR, with one record for every CDR3 protein. The table lists tens of thousands of distinct CDR3 sequences, about 8.9% of them singletons. The sequenced material came from whole blood. Source of these receptors: an adult who was a healthcare worker with PCR-confirmed SARS-CoV-2 infection or an uninfected control (not recorded which). CDR3s leave out the opening cysteine and the closing phenylalanine or tryptophan. Fields, in order: clone size, J gene, V gene, CDR3 protein. Size is stated for part of the rows, as once, few or many counts, or as a class when the clone is expanded.

many	TRBJ2-7	TRBV6-6	ASSYSIGGFSYEQY
few	TRBJ1-5	TRBV4-3	ASSQDRNQPQH
many	TRBJ2-7	TRBV6-6	ASSYGTATYEQY
.	TRBJ2-7	TRBV6-1	ASTQGSPYEQY
.	TRBJ2-5	TRBV7-2	ASSLSAALGETQY
.	TRBJ2-3	TRBV7-2	ASSLRRLAGADTQY
many	TRBJ2-2	TRBV10-3	ATCPGNTGELF
many	TRBJ2-7	TRBV6-2/TRBV6-3	ASINSGSGDEQY
.	TRBJ1-1	TRBV29-1	SATDRLSAF
many	TRBJ1-6	TRBV3-1	ASTTSEQSASPLH